This entry lists 3 T cell receptor beta chains sequenced from one sample in a study of naive and memory T cell subsets. Whole-study findings and limits: Especially in CD8 cells, naive repertoires contained a few larger clonotypes, possibly CD45RA-re-expressing memory cells.

An equimolar mix of two oligonucleotides served as the beta constant-region primer for TRBC1 and TRBC2. Nested alpha and beta constant-region primers with the SP2 primer drove four PCR rounds on ligated cDNA. MiXCR, applied by TCRdb to the UMI-ligation and nested PCR reads, yields one record per CDR3 protein. The sample holds approximately 90,000 distinct CDR3 sequences, around 10% seen once. These receptors' targets are unknown. Material for sequencing was naive CD4+ T cells from blood. These receptors all stem from a human donor in good health.

V is TRBV20-1 and J is TRBJ2-3; D is unresolved. CDR1 and CDR2 from the germline V gene are DFQATT and SNEGSKA (reference sequence). V was trimmed by 6 bases and J by 4 bases, leaving 11 bases between them. The CDR3 extends over 12 amino acids. The CDR3 here is CSASLRADTQYF. CDR3 DNA: TGCAGTGCCTCGCTGCGCGCAGATACGCAGTATTTT.

This chain uses TRBV5-1 with TRBJ1-4; 9 bases match TRBD1. V lost 0 bases, J lost 6 bases, and 3 bases stayed unmatched. There are 15 residues in the CDR3. Looked up from germline, CDR1 is SGHRS and CDR2 is YFSETQ. The CDR3 DNA reads TGCGCCAGCAGCTTGGGGGACAGGGTGGATGAAAAACTGTTTTTT. This codes for CASSLGDRVDEKLFF.

This clonotype was found many times. DNA for the CDR3: TGTGCTAGTGGGGGCAGGGAAGGAGAGACCCAGTACTTC. Its translation is CASGGREGETQYF. V and J are TRBV12-5 and TRBJ2-5; a possible D gene is TRBD1 (5 bases). The CDR3 has 13 residues. V was pared by 6 bases and J by 4 bases, with 12 bases between. In germline, CDR1 is LGHNT, CDR2 FRNRAP.